The present entry profiles one T cell receptor beta chain with its context. Its specificity is unknown. The data were obtained in a study of CD8 T cell repertoires and HIV-1 epitope variants. Study in general: Epitopes were three Gag families plus Nef HW9 and YT9. An approximately 9-day culture received IL-2, IL-7 and IL-15 on days 3 and 7.

The CDR3 is 14 residues long. Germline lookup yields CDR1 MNHNY and CDR2 SVGAGI (reference sequence). The V gene lost 3 bases and the J gene lost 2 bases, with 11 bases spanning the gap. Sequencing of TCR beta CDR3 used immunoSEQ survey depth. TCRdb's table, derived via immunoSEQ multiplex PCR, lists solely in-frame clones and lacks some. Of about 5,000 clones in the sample, approximately 67% were seen once. Sequencing was performed on cultured CD8+ T cells derived from PBMCs. The chain has TRBV6-6 and TRBJ2-7; D is uncertain. This sequence was found in a male donor with HIV. CDR3 sequence reads: CASSYSGPTYEQYF. Written as DNA, the CDR3 is TGTGCCAGCAGTTATTCCGGGCCCACCTACGAGCAGTACTTC.